This TCR beta chain came from a study of vaccination effects on CD4 cells after COVID-19. TCRdb's table, derived via immunoSEQ multiplex PCR, lists solely in-frame clones and lacks some. The repertoire has 20,000 or so clones, approximately 70% of them found once; the top ten carry over 9.5%. Study-level results: Marked clonal contraction was seen late after vaccination (in both infection- and vaccine-induced clones). Researchers report that only 1 of 255 vaccine-induced clones in healthy vaccinees cross-reacted with common cold coronaviruses.

This clone has just one count. No antigen is known for it. Germline assignment: CDR1 MNHEY and CDR2 SVGEGT. The V segment lost 6 bases and the J segment 5 bases; nucleotides outside the gene matches: 9. The CDR3 is 15 amino acids. CD4+ T cells specific for antigen were expanded with viral peptide pools by the ViraFEST assay before sequencing. Having been cultured for 10 days, the cells underwent CD4+ T cell isolation. This TCR derives from a human donor who received a COVID-19 vaccine. Sequenced material: CD4+ T cells from PBMCs cultured with HCoV-229E spike peptides, taken before COVID-19 vaccination. The genes are TRBV6-2 or TRBV6-3 and TRBJ1-4; 7 nucleotides agree with TRBD1. Written as DNA, the CDR3 is TGTGCCAGCAGCCTGCCCGGGACAGCAAATGAAAAACTGTTTTTT. Its protein is CASSLPGTANEKLFF.